This T cell receptor beta chain was sequenced during a study of CD8 T cells in Susac syndrome. Points from the study as a whole: The authors found no clonal expansion in Susac syndrome CD4+ T cell repertoires.

The CDR3 contains 10 residues. Germline V lookup: CDR1 LNHNV, CDR2 YYDKDF (reference sequence). V was shortened by 2 bases and J by 10 bases, with 3 bases between the two germline ends. CD8+ and CD4+ T cells from blood underwent TCR beta sequencing, which was carried out in a high-throughput format. TEMRA cells underwent FACS enrichment and CD8+ and CD4+ T cells underwent negative isolation. RNA in amounts of roughly 0.5 to 1 ug was reverse transcribed with random hexamers. TCRdb recomputed calls from the immunoSEQ multiplex PCR reads with MiXCR, one row per CDR3 protein. This table has about 240,000 distinct CDR3 sequences, 90% to 96% appearing once. A remark on this clonotype: What it binds is unknown.

This clonotype originated in a human donor with Susac syndrome. The chain carries TRBV15 and TRBJ2-1; no definite D call. Sequencing was performed on CD4+ T cells from PBMCs. Here the CDR3 reads CATSRKEQFF. The CDR3 bases are TGTGCCACCAGCAGAAAGGAGCAGTTCTTC.